This T cell receptor (beta chain) was captured in a study of metastatic and nonmetastatic thyroid tumors. TCRdb re-analyzed the PCR reads through MiXCR. The sample yields about 82,000 clones, 9.5% to 15% seen once. No patient received treatment before thyroid surgery. With respect to this clone: The junction and the germline gene differ at one end; a read error may be behind it.

This CDR3 has 16 residues. The chain couples TRBV12-3 or TRBV12-4 to TRBJ2-3; unclear D gene. Sequencing used tumor tissue. This receptor was identified in a female donor with papillary thyroid cancer or a benign thyroid nodule (not recorded which). Some clones in this sample may be carry-over from other donors' samples. The CDR3 DNA reads TGTGCCAGCAGTTTATTCCCGCGGTGGTACACAGATACTCAGTATTTT. As protein: CASSLFPRWYTDTQYF.